This T cell receptor (beta chain) appears in the sequencing data of a study of blood T cell repertoires in COVID-19. About the study: The samples span acute and convalescent COVID-19 from the United States, Italy and Spain. PBMCs, B-cell-depleted T cells, or T cells provided the cDNA or gDNA that made up the material.

During active infection, Seattle patients enrolled and were then monitored through disease. Only in-frame clones appear in the TCRdb table, and some are missing; sequencing was by immunoSEQ multiplex PCR. The data show 90,000 to 100,000 clones, 80% to 90% seen once. This clone is a singleton in its sample. The source of this sequence is a man in his forties or fifties with COVID-19, enrolled during active disease. Sequencing was done on a sample of peripheral blood.

CDR3 DNA: TGTGCCAGCAGCTTTATCGGGGGGGCCTGGGTTCGTGCAGATACGCAGTATTTT. It is translated as CASSFIGGAWVRADTQYF. This rearrangement joins TRBV11-2 to TRBJ2-3; 8 bases map to TRBD2. This CDR3 comprises 18 residues. Germline V CDR1 and CDR2: SGHAT, FQNNGV. V dropped 3 bases and J dropped 4; count of bases not matched to a gene: 15.